These 13 T cell receptor beta chains originate from one sample sequenced in a study of molecular identifiers for immune sequencing clone quantification. One entry per CDR3 protein, called by TCRdb with MiXCR from the PCR reads. The table has around 25,000 distinct CDR3 sequences, 15% to 20% seen once. Sequencing was carried out using naive CD8+ T cells from blood, with Jurkat cell RNA spiked in. This sample's subset: FACS-sorted CD8+CD4-CCR7+CD45RA+ naive T cells. The receptors come from a human donor in good health. Some libraries in this study had Jurkat cell RNA spiked in.

The chain joins TRBV11-2 to TRBJ2-3; TRBD1 agrees at 9 bases. CDR1 SGHAT and CDR2 FQNNGV come from the germline V gene. Losses at the gene ends were 3 bases for V and 3 bases for J; bases not matched to a gene: 7. CDR3 length: 16 residues. The CDR3 nucleotides are TGTGCCAGCAGCTTCCCCCCGGGACAGGGAACAGATACGCAGTATTTT. Translating it yields CASSFPPGQGTDTQYF.

This clonotype was found many times. The chain has TRBV4-3 and TRBJ1-4; D not certain. V gave up 0 bases and J gave up 8 bases, with 7 bases separating them. This CDR3 region has 13 residues. Germline CDR1 reads LGHNA; CDR2 reads YSLEER. CDR3 protein: CASSQERVEKLFF. The CDR3 bases are TGCGCCAGCAGCCAAGAACGGGTAGAAAAACTGTTTTTT.

Ten or more counts support this clonotype. The genes are TRBV20-1 and TRBJ2-3; D could derive from TRBD1 or TRBD2 (5 bases each). The CDR3 sequence is 15 residues long. Looked up from germline, CDR1 is DFQATT and CDR2 is SNEGSKA (reference sequence). Trimming stripped 0 bases from V and 0 bases from J, with 10 bases between. Written as DNA, the CDR3 is TGCAGTGCTAGAGATCAAGGGGAGAGCACAGATACGCAGTATTTT. It yields the protein CSARDQGESTDTQYF.

This clonotype was found many times. CDR3 amino acids: CASSSVAGGEETQYF. DNA for the CDR3: TGTGCCAGCAGTTCTGTAGCGGGGGGGGAAGAGACCCAGTACTTC. The gene calls are TRBV6-6 and TRBJ2-5, with 11 bases identical to TRBD2. Unmatched junction bases numbered 4, after V lost 4 bases and J lost 3 bases. Germline-derived CDR1 and CDR2 are MNHNY and SVGAGI (reference sequence). The CDR3 is 15 amino acids.

This clonotype was found many times. The J gene is TRBJ2-1, the V gene TRBV2, with a tentative D call TRBD2 (6 bases). Trimming cost V 6 bases and J 0 bases, with 12 bases left between them. This CDR3 is built from 15 residues. From germline, CDR1 is SNHLY and CDR2 FYNNEI. Here the CDR3 reads CASREGLSSYNEQFF. CDR3 DNA: TGTGCCAGCAGGGAGGGACTGAGCTCCTACAATGAGCAGTTCTTC.

This clonotype has a count of ten or more. The chain employs TRBV7-9 and TRBJ2-3; 11 bases are a match to TRBD2. Germline values: CDR1 SEHNR, CDR2 FQNEAQ (reference sequence). This CDR3 is 16 amino acids long. The V segment lost 1 base and the J segment 2 bases; nucleotides outside the gene matches: 2. CDR3 protein: CASSLEGLADTDTQYF. The CDR3 bases are TGTGCCAGCAGCTTAGAGGGACTAGCGGACACAGATACGCAGTATTTT.

Note on this clonotype: Germline and junction disagree at one end, which may indicate a read error. The chain employs TRBV7-9 and TRBJ2-5; possibly TRBD2 for D (5 bases). CDR1 is SEHNR and CDR2 is FQNEAQ in the germline V gene (reference sequence). The CDR3 is 15 amino acids. CDR3 sequence reads: CVSSNALVGRETQYF. For the CDR3, the DNA is TGTGTCAGCAGCAACGCACTAGTGGGTCGGGAGACCCAGTACTTC.

This clonotype was counted at least ten times. V and J are TRBV5-1 and TRBJ2-3, with 7 positions matching TRBD1. The CDR3 runs to 16 residues. V trimming: 4 bases; J trimming: 3 bases; junction bases outside the gene matches: 11. Germline V lookup: CDR1 SGHRS, CDR2 YFSETQ. CDR3 loop: CASSPEAGGITDTQYF. In nucleotides, the CDR3 is TGCGCCAGCAGCCCGGAGGCAGGGGGAATAACAGATACGCAGTATTTT.

This clonotype has ten or more counts. V is TRBV12-3 or TRBV12-4 and J is TRBJ2-5; D is perhaps TRBD1 (6 bases). Trimming shortened V by 6 bases and J by 5 bases, and 19 bases separated the two germline ends. CDR3 length equals 15 residues. The CDR3 nucleotides read TGTGCCAGCAGGCCTACAGGGTCCGGTTTTGAGACCCAGTACTTC. This gives the protein CASRPTGSGFETQYF.

This clonotype was detected ten times or more. The chain recombines TRBV2 with TRBJ2-3; D possibly corresponds to TRBD1 (6 bases). Germline V gene lookup returns CDR1 SNHLY and CDR2 FYNNEI. V lost 8 bases and J lost 0, with 12 bases in between. CDR3 length equals 14 residues. The CDR3 is CASQGFSSTDTQYF. The CDR3 DNA follows: TGTGCCAGCCAGGGGTTCTCTAGCACAGATACGCAGTATTTT.

This clonotype was found many times. This sequence joins TRBV5-6 and TRBJ1-1; D gene uncertain. Germline CDR1 is SGHDT and CDR2 is YYEEEE. Trimming shortened V by 0 bases and J by 6 bases, and 12 bases separated the two germline ends. The CDR3 covers 14 residues. CDR3 coding DNA: TGTGCCAGCAGCTTGGCGTTAGGCGGACCTGAAGCTTTCTTT. Its protein is CASSLALGGPEAFF.

This clonotype was recorded many times. The V call is TRBV20-1, the J call TRBJ2-5, with unresolved D. The V and J ends lost 8 bases and 2 bases respectively, with 12 bases between them. CDR3 length: 12 amino acids. The germline gives CDR1 DFQATT, CDR2 SNEGSKA (reference sequence). The CDR3 region is CSTMDGQETQYF. The CDR3 nucleotides read TGCAGTACGATGGACGGTCAAGAGACCCAGTACTTC.

This clonotype was seen ten or more times. The chain links TRBV29-1 to TRBJ2-7, with 7 bases aligning to TRBD1. The CDR3 is made up of 14 amino acids. Germline V gene data show CDR1 as SQVTM and CDR2 as ANQGSEA. V lost 7 bases and J lost 1; bases outside the gene matches: 10. This CDR3 is CSAVFMTGSYEQYF. For the CDR3, the DNA is TGCAGCGCTGTTTTTATGACAGGGTCCTACGAGCAGTACTTC.